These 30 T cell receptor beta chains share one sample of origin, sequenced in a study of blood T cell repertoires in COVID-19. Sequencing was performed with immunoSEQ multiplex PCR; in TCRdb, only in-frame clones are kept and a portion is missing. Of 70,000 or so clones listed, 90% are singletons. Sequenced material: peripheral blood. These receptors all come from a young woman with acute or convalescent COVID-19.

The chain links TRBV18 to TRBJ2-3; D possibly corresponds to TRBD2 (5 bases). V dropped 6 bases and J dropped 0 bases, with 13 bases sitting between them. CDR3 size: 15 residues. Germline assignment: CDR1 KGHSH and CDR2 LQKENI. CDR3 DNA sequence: TGTGCCAGCTCCCAGAGCGGTCCTAGCACAGATACGCAGTATTTT. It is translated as CASSQSGPSTDTQYF.

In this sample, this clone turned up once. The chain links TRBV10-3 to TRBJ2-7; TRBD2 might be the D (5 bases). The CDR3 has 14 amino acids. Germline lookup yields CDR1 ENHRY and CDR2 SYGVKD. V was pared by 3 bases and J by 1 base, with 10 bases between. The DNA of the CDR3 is TGTGCCATCAGTGAACACGGGAAGTCCTACGAGCAGTACTTC. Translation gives CAISEHGKSYEQYF.

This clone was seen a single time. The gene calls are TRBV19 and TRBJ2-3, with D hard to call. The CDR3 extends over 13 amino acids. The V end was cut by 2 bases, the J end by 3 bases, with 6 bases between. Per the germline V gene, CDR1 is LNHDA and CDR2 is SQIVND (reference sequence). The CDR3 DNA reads TGTGCCAGTAGTATATGGCAGACAGATACGCAGTATTTT. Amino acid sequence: CASSIWQTDTQYF.

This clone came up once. The CDR3 DNA reads TGCGCCAGCAGCTTGGCTGATAGCGGGAAAGAGACCCAGTACTTC. Protein sequence: CASSLADSGKETQYF. The chain combines TRBV5-1 with TRBJ2-5; 8 bases align to TRBD2. The CDR3 loop spans 15 amino acids. Germline V gene sequence: CDR1 SGHRS, CDR2 YFSETQ. Trimming removed 0 bases from V and 3 bases from J; junction bases left unmatched: 4.

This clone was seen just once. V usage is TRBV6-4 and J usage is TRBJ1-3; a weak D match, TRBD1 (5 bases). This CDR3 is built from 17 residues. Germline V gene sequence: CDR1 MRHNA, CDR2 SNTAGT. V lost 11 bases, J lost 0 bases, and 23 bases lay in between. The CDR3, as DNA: TGTGCCGGCAAGCGGGACGGGAGGTGGGTCTCTGGAAACACCATATATTTT. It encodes CAGKRDGRWVSGNTIYF.

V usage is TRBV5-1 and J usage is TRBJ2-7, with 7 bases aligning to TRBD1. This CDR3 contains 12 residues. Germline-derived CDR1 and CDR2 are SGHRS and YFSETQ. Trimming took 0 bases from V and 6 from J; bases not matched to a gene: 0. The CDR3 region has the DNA TGCGCCAGCAGCTTGGAGGGGGCCGAGCAGTACTTC. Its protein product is CASSLEGAEQYF. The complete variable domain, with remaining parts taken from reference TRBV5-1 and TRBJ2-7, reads KAGVTQTPRYLIKTRGQQVTLSCSPISGHRSVSWYQQTPGQGLQFLFEYFSETQRNKGNFPGRFSGRQFSNSRSEMNVSTLELGDSALYLCASSLEGAEQYFGPGTRLTVT.

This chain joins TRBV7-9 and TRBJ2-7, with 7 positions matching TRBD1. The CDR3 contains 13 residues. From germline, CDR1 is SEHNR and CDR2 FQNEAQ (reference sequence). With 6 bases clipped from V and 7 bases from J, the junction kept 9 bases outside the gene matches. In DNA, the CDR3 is TGTGCCAGCAGTAAGACAGGGACGGGAGAGCAGTACTTC. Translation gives CASSKTGTGEQYF.

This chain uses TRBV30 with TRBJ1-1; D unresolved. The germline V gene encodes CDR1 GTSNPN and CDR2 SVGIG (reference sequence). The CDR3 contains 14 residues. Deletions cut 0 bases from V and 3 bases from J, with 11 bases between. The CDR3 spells CAWSVASGDTEAFF. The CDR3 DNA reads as TGTGCCTGGAGTGTAGCATCGGGAGACACTGAAGCTTTCTTT.

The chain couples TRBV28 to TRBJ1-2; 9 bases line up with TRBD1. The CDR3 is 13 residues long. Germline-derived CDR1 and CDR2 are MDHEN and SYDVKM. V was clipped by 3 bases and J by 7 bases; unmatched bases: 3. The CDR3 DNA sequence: TGTGCCAGCAGTTTTGCGGACAGGGGTGGCTACACCTTC. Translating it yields CASSFADRGGYTF.

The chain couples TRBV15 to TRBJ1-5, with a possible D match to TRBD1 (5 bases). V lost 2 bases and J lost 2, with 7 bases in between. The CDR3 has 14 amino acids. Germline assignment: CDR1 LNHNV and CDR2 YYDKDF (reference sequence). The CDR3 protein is CATSRTGGNQPQHF. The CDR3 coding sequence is TGTGCCACCAGCAGAACAGGAGGCAATCAGCCCCAGCATTTT. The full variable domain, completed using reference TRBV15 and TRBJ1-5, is DAMVIQNPRYQVTQFGKPVTLSCSQTLNHNVMYWYQQKSSQAPKLLFHYYDKDFNNEADTPDNFQSRRPNTSFCFLDIRSPGLGDTAMYLCATSRTGGNQPQHFGDGTRLSIL.

CDR3 amino acids: CASSPTGFYGYTF. CDR3 DNA: TGTGCCAGCAGTCCGACAGGGTTCTATGGCTACACCTTC. This chain joins TRBV28 and TRBJ1-2, with TRBD1 matching 7 bases. V was pared by 5 bases and J by 4 bases, with 4 bases of the junction left unmatched. Germline CDR1 MDHEN, CDR2 SYDVKM. There are 13 residues in the CDR3.

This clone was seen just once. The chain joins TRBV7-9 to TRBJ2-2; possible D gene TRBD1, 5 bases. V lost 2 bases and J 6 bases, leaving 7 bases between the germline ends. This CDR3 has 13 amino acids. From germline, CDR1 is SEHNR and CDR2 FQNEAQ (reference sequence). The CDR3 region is CASSLLTAGELFF. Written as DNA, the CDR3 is TGTGCCAGCAGCTTACTGACAGCCGGGGAGCTGTTTTTT.

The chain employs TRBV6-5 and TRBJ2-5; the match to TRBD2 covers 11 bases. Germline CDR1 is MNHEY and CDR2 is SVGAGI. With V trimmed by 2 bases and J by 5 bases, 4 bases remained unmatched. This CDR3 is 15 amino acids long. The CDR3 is CASSYGTSGVETQYF. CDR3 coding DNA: TGTGCCAGCAGTTACGGGACTAGCGGTGTTGAGACCCAGTACTTC.

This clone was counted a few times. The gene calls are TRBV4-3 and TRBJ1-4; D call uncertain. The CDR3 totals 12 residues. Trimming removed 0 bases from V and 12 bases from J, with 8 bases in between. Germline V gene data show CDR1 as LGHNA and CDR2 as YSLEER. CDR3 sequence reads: CASSQDTIQLFF. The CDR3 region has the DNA TGCGCCAGCAGCCAAGATACAATCCAACTGTTTTTT.

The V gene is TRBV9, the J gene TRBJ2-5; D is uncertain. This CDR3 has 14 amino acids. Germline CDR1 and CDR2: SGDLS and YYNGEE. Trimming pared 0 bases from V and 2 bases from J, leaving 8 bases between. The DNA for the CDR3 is TGTGCCAGCAGCGTAGGTCACAAGCAAGAGACCCAGTACTTC. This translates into CASSVGHKQETQYF.

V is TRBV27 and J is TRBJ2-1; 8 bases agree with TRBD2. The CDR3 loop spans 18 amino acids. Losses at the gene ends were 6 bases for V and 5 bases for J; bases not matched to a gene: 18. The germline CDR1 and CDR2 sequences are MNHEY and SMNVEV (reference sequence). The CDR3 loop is CASRPRAPGTSRNNEQFF. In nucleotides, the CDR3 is TGTGCCAGCAGACCAAGGGCCCCCGGGACTAGTAGGAACAATGAGCAGTTCTTC.

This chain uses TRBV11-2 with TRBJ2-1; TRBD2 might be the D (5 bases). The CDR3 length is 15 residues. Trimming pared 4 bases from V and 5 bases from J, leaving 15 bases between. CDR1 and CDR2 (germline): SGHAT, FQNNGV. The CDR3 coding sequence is TGTGCCAGCAGCTCGGGAATAAAACGGGACAATGAGCAGTTCTTC. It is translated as CASSSGIKRDNEQFF.

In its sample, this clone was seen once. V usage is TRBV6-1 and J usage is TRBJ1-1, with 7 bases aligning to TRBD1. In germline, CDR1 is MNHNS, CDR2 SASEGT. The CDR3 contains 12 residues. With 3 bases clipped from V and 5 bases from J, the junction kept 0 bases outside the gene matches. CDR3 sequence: CASSEGQTEAFF. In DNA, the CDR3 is TGTGCCAGCAGTGAGGGACAGACTGAAGCTTTCTTT.

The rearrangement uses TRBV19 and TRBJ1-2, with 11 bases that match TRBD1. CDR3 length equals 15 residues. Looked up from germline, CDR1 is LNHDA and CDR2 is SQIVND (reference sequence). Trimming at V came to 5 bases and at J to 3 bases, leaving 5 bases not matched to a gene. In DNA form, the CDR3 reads TGTGCCAGTAGTCCAAGGGACAGGGGGTACTATGGCTACACCTTC. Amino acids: CASSPRDRGYYGYTF. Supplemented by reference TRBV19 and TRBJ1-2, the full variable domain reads DGGITQSPKYLFRKEGQNVTLSCEQNLNHDAMYWYRQDPGQGLRLIYYSQIVNDFQKGDIAEGYSVSREKKESFPLTVTSAQKNPTAFYLCASSPRDRGYYGYTFGSGTRLTVV.

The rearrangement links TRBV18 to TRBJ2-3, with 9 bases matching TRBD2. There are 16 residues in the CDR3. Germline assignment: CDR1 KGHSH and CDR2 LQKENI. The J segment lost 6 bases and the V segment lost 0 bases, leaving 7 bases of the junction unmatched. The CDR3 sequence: CASSPPSRGGQDTQYF. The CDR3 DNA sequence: TGTGCCAGCTCACCACCCTCGCGGGGGGGCCAGGATACGCAGTATTTT. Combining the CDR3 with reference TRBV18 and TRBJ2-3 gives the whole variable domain NAGVMQNPRHLVRRRGQEARLRCSPMKGHSHVYWYRQLPEEGLKFMVYLQKENIIDESGMPKERFSAEFPKEGPSILRIQQVVRGDSAAYFCASSPPSRGGQDTQYFGPGTRLTVL.

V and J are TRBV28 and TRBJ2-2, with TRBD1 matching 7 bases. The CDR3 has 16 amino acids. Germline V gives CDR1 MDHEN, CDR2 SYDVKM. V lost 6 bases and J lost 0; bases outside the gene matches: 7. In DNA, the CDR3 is TGTGCCAGCAGCTTACTGGGACAGACGAACACCGGGGAGCTGTTTTTT. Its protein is CASSLLGQTNTGELFF. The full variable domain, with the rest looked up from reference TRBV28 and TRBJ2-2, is DVKVTQSSRYLVKRTGEKVFLECVQDMDHENMFWYRQDPGLGLRLIYFSYDVKMKEKGDIPEGYSVSREKKERFSLILESASTNQTSMYLCASSLLGQTNTGELFFGEGSRLTVL.

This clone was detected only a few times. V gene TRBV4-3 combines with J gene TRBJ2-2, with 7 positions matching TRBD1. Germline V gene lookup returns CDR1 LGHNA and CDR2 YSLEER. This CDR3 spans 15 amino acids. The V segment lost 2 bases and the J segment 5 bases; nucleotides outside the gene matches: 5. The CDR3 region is CASSQTDRATGELFF. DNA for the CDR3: TGCGCCAGCAGCCAAACAGACAGGGCTACCGGGGAGCTGTTTTTT.

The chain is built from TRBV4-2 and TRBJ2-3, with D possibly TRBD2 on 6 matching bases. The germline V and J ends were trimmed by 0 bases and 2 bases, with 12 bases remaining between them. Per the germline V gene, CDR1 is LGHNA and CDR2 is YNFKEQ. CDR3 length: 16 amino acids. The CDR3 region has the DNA TGTGCCAGCAGCCAAGATGTCGCGGGGTACACAGATACGCAGTATTTT. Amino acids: CASSQDVAGYTDTQYF.

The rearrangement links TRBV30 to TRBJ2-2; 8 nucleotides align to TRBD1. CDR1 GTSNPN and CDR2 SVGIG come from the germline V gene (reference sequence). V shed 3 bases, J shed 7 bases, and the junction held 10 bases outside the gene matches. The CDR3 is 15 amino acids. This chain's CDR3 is CAWRRTGYDSGELFF. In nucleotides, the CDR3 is TGTGCCTGGAGAAGGACAGGGTACGATAGCGGGGAGCTGTTTTTT.

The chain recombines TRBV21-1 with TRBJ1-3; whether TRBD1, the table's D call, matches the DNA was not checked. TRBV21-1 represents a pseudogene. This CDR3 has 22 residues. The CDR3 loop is CATTRKDRLFVPGHLSGNTIYF. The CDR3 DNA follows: TGTGCCACAACTAGAAAGGACCGGCTTTTCGTCCCGGGACACTTGTCTGGAAACACCATATATTTT.

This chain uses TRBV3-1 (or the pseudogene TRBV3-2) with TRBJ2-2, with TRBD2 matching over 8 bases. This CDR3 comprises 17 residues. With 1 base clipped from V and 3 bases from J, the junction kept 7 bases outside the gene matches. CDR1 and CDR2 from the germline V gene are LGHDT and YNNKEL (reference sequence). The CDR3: CASSQVEGGRYTGELFF. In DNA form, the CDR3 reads TGTGCCAGCAGCCAAGTAGAGGGCGGGAGGTACACCGGGGAGCTGTTTTTT.

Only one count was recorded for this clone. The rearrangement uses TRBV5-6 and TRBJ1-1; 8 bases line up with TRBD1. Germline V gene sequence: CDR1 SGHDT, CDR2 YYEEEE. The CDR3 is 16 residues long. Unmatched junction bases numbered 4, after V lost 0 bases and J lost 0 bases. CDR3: CASSLGQGRMNTEAFF. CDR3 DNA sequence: TGTGCCAGCAGCTTGGGACAGGGGCGTATGAACACTGAAGCTTTCTTT.

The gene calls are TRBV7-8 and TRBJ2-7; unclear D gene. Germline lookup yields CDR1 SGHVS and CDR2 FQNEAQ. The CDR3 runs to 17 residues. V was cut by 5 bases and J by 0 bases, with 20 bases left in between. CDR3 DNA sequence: TGTGCCAGCAGCGTAGGAGAAGTTAGCCTTAGCTCCTACGAGCAGTACTTC. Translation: CASSVGEVSLSSYEQYF.

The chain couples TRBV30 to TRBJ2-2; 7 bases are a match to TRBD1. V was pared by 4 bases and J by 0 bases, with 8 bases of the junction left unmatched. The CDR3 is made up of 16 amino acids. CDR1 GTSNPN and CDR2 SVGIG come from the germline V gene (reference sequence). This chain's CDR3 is CAWIPWGTANTGELFF. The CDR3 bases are TGTGCCTGGATCCCCTGGGGGACAGCGAACACCGGGGAGCTGTTTTTT.

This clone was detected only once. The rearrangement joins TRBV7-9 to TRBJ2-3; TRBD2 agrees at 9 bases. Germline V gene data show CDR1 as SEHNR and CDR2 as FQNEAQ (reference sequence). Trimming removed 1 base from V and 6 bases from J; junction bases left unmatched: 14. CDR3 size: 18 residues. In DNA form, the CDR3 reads TGTGCCAGCAGCTTAGGGGGCGGTAGCGGGAGACGTGCTGATACGCAGTATTTT. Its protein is CASSLGGGSGRRADTQYF.